Listed below are T cell receptor beta chains from one sample, sequenced in a study of OX40 agonist ivuxolimab in advanced cancers. The protocol was immunoSEQ multiplex PCR, while the TCRdb copy is restricted to in-frame clones and leaves out a portion. The sample comprises about 64,000 clones, about 91% of which are singletons, and over 2.5% rests with the top ten. The sequences come from CD4+ or CD8+ T cells sorted from blood, collected in a trial of the OX40 agonist ivuxolimab. The receptors stem from an adult with an advanced solid tumor such as melanoma, head and neck, liver or kidney cancer. The CDR3 runs from the conserved cysteine through the conserved F or W. Fields, in order: D gene, V gene, clone size, J gene, CDR3 DNA, CDR3 protein. The D gene is left open where the match is weak. Clone sizes are given selectively: once, few, many, or a class where the clone is expanded.

d_call: TRBD2
v_call: TRBV10-2
clone_size: -
j_call: TRBJ2-2
cdr3_nt: TGCGCCAGCAGAAGTAGCGGGCCCTCGGAGCTGTTTTTT
cdr3_aa: CASRSSGPSELFF

d_call: TRBD2
v_call: TRBV4-1
clone_size: -
j_call: TRBJ2-1
cdr3_nt: TGCGCCAGCGGACCTCTTAGCGGGAGCTCCTACAATGAGCAGTTCTTC
cdr3_aa: CASGPLSGSSYNEQFF

d_call: -
v_call: TRBV10-3
clone_size: -
j_call: TRBJ2-1
cdr3_nt: TGTGCCATCAGCTCCACCGGGGTTTACAATGAGCAGTTCTTC
cdr3_aa: CAISSTGVYNEQFF

d_call: -
v_call: TRBV6-5
clone_size: few
j_call: TRBJ2-7
cdr3_nt: TGTGCCAGCAGTTCTTACGCCTTCGAGCAGTACTTC
cdr3_aa: CASSSYAFEQYF

d_call: TRBD2
v_call: TRBV7-9
clone_size: -
j_call: TRBJ2-3
cdr3_nt: TGTGCCAGCAGACGTAGCGGGAGAACAGATACGCAGTATTTT
cdr3_aa: CASRRSGRTDTQYF

d_call: TRBD2
v_call: TRBV2
clone_size: -
j_call: TRBJ2-5
cdr3_nt: TGTGCCAGCAGTGAGGACACGGGGGGGACCCAGTACTTC
cdr3_aa: CASSEDTGGTQYF

d_call: -
v_call: TRBV19
clone_size: once
j_call: TRBJ1-2
cdr3_nt: TGTGCCAGTAGTTCCCGCACGGGGGACTATGGCTACACCTTC
cdr3_aa: CASSSRTGDYGYTF

d_call: -
v_call: TRBV10-3
clone_size: -
j_call: TRBJ2-3
cdr3_nt: TGTGCCATCAGTGAAACGCTAGCTGGGATAGGCACAGATACGCAGTATTTT
cdr3_aa: CAISETLAGIGTDTQYF

d_call: TRBD1
v_call: TRBV7-9
clone_size: -
j_call: TRBJ2-1
cdr3_nt: TGTGCCAGCAGAACCGGGACAGATAATGAGCAGTTCTTC
cdr3_aa: CASRTGTDNEQFF

d_call: TRBD2
v_call: TRBV9
clone_size: few
j_call: TRBJ2-1
cdr3_nt: TGTGCCAGCAGCGTGGGACTAGCGGGAGGGAGGGTAAATGAGCAGTTCTTC
cdr3_aa: CASSVGLAGGRVNEQFF

d_call: TRBD2
v_call: TRBV18
clone_size: few
j_call: TRBJ2-1
cdr3_nt: TGTGCCAGCTCACCTCTAGCGGGAGCCCTCAATGAGCAGTTCTTC
cdr3_aa: CASSPLAGALNEQFF

d_call: -
v_call: TRBV18
clone_size: -
j_call: TRBJ2-3
cdr3_nt: TGTGCCAGCTCACCCAGGGATTACACAGATACGCAGTATTTT
cdr3_aa: CASSPRDYTDTQYF

d_call: -
v_call: TRBV5-1
clone_size: -
j_call: TRBJ2-5
cdr3_nt: TGCGCCAGCAGCATCCAGGGGTTCGGGGAGACCCAGTACTTC
cdr3_aa: CASSIQGFGETQYF

d_call: TRBD2
v_call: TRBV2
clone_size: -
j_call: TRBJ2-7
cdr3_nt: TGTGCCAGCAGGAGTGCGGGAGGCTACGAGCAGTACTTC
cdr3_aa: CASRSAGGYEQYF

d_call: TRBD2
v_call: TRBV7-9
clone_size: once
j_call: TRBJ2-1
cdr3_nt: TGTGCCAGCAGCTTACTAACATCCGGGACTAGCTCGGGTGAGCAGTTCTTC
cdr3_aa: CASSLLTSGTSSGEQFF

d_call: -
v_call: TRBV6-1
clone_size: -
j_call: TRBJ2-3
cdr3_nt: TGTGCCAGCAGTGAGGTGGGGGGGGCGGCAGATACGCAGTATTTT
cdr3_aa: CASSEVGGAADTQYF

d_call: -
v_call: TRBV7-7
clone_size: -
j_call: TRBJ2-5
cdr3_nt: TGTGCTAGCAGCTTAGGAGTACAGGGAGAGACCCAGTACTTC
cdr3_aa: CASSLGVQGETQYF

d_call: -
v_call: TRBV5-1
clone_size: few
j_call: TRBJ2-1
cdr3_nt: TGCGCCAGCAGTTTGACCCTGGGGCAGGCTTACAATGAGCAGTTCTTC
cdr3_aa: CASSLTLGQAYNEQFF

d_call: -
v_call: TRBV18
clone_size: -
j_call: TRBJ1-2
cdr3_nt: TGTGCCAGCTCACTATTTGAGACAGACTATGGCTACACCTTC
cdr3_aa: CASSLFETDYGYTF

d_call: -
v_call: TRBV29-1
clone_size: -
j_call: TRBJ2-2
cdr3_nt: TGCAGCGTTGAAGATCCCGAGAACACCGGGGAGCTGTTTTTT
cdr3_aa: CSVEDPENTGELFF

d_call: TRBD1
v_call: TRBV15
clone_size: -
j_call: TRBJ2-3
cdr3_nt: TGTGCCACCAGCAGAGATCGGGGACAGGGCGCCAGGGATACGCAGTATTTT
cdr3_aa: CATSRDRGQGARDTQYF

d_call: TRBD1
v_call: TRBV4-1
clone_size: -
j_call: TRBJ2-7
cdr3_nt: TGCGCCAGCAGCTCCCCCGGACAGGGGTACTACGAGCAGTACTTC
cdr3_aa: CASSSPGQGYYEQYF

d_call: -
v_call: TRBV18
clone_size: -
j_call: TRBJ1-1
cdr3_nt: TGTGCCAGCTCACCAGCACTGAACACTGAAGCTTTCTTT
cdr3_aa: CASSPALNTEAFF

d_call: -
v_call: TRBV4-1
clone_size: -
j_call: TRBJ1-5
cdr3_nt: TGCGCCAGCAGCCAAGGTTTTTCTCAGCCCCAGCATTTT
cdr3_aa: CASSQGFSQPQHF

d_call: TRBD1
v_call: TRBV5-1
clone_size: -
j_call: TRBJ2-5
cdr3_nt: TGCGCCAGCAGCCGGGGACAGGGCTCCCAAGAGACCCAGTACTTC
cdr3_aa: CASSRGQGSQETQYF

d_call: -
v_call: TRBV4-1
clone_size: -
j_call: TRBJ1-2
cdr3_nt: TGCGCCAGCAGCCAAGGATGGCAGGGGATGGGTGGCTACACCTTC
cdr3_aa: CASSQGWQGMGGYTF

d_call: TRBD2
v_call: TRBV7-9
clone_size: -
j_call: TRBJ2-2
cdr3_nt: TGTGCCAGCAGCCGGACTAGCGGGAACACCGGGGAGCTGTTTTTT
cdr3_aa: CASSRTSGNTGELFF

d_call: -
v_call: TRBV5-1
clone_size: -
j_call: TRBJ1-1
cdr3_nt: TGCGCCAGCAGCTTGAACAGGATCTCTGAAGCTTTCTTT
cdr3_aa: CASSLNRISEAFF

d_call: TRBD2
v_call: TRBV30
clone_size: -
j_call: TRBJ2-5
cdr3_nt: TGTGCCTGGACTACATTAGCGGGGGGAGAGACCCAGTACTTC
cdr3_aa: CAWTTLAGGETQYF

d_call: TRBD2
v_call: TRBV9
clone_size: -
j_call: TRBJ2-1
cdr3_nt: TGTGCCAGCAGCGTAGGCGGGGGCTCCTACAATGAGCAGTTCTTC
cdr3_aa: CASSVGGGSYNEQFF

d_call: -
v_call: TRBV6-1
clone_size: -
j_call: TRBJ1-1
cdr3_nt: TGTGCCAGCAGTGAAAGAAGATACACTGAAGCTTTCTTT
cdr3_aa: CASSERRYTEAFF

d_call: -
v_call: TRBV5-1
clone_size: -
j_call: TRBJ2-7
cdr3_nt: TGCGCCAGCAGTTGGGAGGGGACACTGGTCTACGAGCAGTACTTC
cdr3_aa: CASSWEGTLVYEQYF

d_call: -
v_call: TRBV19
clone_size: -
j_call: TRBJ1-5
cdr3_nt: TGTGCCAGTAGTGGGAATAGCAATCAGCCCCAGCATTTT
cdr3_aa: CASSGNSNQPQHF

d_call: -
v_call: TRBV7-6
clone_size: -
j_call: TRBJ1-2
cdr3_nt: TGTGCCAGCAGCCCCCGGACAGCGAACTATGGCTACACCTTC
cdr3_aa: CASSPRTANYGYTF

d_call: -
v_call: TRBV19
clone_size: -
j_call: TRBJ1-4
cdr3_nt: TGTGCCAGTAGTGAGACCTTAACTAATGAAAAACTGTTTTTT
cdr3_aa: CASSETLTNEKLFF

d_call: TRBD1
v_call: TRBV18
clone_size: once
j_call: TRBJ2-6
cdr3_nt: TGTGCCAGCTCACAATTTTTCAGGGGGACTGGGGCCAACGTCCTGACTTTC
cdr3_aa: CASSQFFRGTGANVLTF

d_call: TRBD1
v_call: TRBV28
clone_size: once
j_call: TRBJ2-3
cdr3_nt: TGTGCCAGCAGGGGCAGGGGGCATTTAGATACGCAGTATTTT
cdr3_aa: CASRGRGHLDTQYF

d_call: -
v_call: TRBV6-5
clone_size: -
j_call: TRBJ1-2
cdr3_nt: TGTGCCAGCAGTTACCTACAGGGACGGGGCGCTTATGGCTACACCTTC
cdr3_aa: CASSYLQGRGAYGYTF

d_call: -
v_call: TRBV5-4
clone_size: -
j_call: TRBJ2-1
cdr3_nt: TGTGCCAGCAGCTTCTACAATGAGCAGTTCTTC
cdr3_aa: CASSFYNEQFF

d_call: TRBD2
v_call: TRBV19
clone_size: -
j_call: TRBJ2-2
cdr3_nt: TGTGCCAGTAGTATGGTGGGAGGGCTTGACACCGGGGAGCTGTTTTTT
cdr3_aa: CASSMVGGLDTGELFF

d_call: -
v_call: TRBV7-8
clone_size: -
j_call: TRBJ1-5
cdr3_nt: TGTGCCAGCAGCTTACTCCCAGTAGATAGCAATCAGCCCCAGCATTTT
cdr3_aa: CASSLLPVDSNQPQHF

d_call: -
v_call: TRBV10-1
clone_size: few
j_call: TRBJ2-2
cdr3_nt: TGCGCCAGCAGTGACGAGGGCACCGGGGAGCTGTTTTTT
cdr3_aa: CASSDEGTGELFF